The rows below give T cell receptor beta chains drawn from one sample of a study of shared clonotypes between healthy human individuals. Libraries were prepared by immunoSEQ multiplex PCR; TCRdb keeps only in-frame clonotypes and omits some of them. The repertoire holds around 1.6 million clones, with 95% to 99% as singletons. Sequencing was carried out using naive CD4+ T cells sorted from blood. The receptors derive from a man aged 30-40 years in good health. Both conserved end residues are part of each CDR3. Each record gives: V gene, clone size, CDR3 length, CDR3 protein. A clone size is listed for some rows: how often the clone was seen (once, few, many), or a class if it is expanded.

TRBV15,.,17,CATSPLRLDREYNEQFF
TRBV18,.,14,CASSLGVPVDTQYF
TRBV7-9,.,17,CASTRGWRENGQETQYF
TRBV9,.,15,CASSVLTGQLETQYF
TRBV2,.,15,CASRAEAASGNTIYF
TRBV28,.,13,CASSRTDHQPQHF
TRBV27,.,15,CASRLIRTSYNEQFF
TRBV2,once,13,CASTEGVNTEAFF
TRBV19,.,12,CASSRRGETQYF
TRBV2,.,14,CASSEAKSTGELFF
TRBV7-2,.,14,CASSEMGGQETQYF
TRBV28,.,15,CASSLPQGLNEKLFF
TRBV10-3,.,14,CAIRGVHGTGELFF
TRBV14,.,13,CASSQERGLEQYF
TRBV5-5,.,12,CASSLQGHTIYF
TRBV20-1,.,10,CSYTGDNYTF
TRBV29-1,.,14,CSDLGLAGQGTQYF
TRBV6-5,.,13,CASSSAPVWEQYF
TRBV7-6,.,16,CASSLISPGVGDTQYF
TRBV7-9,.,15,CASSPGTSVQETQYF
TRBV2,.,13,CAAQTGNTGELFF
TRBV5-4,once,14,CASSHGTQYYEQYF
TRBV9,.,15,CASSVSGGSSYEQYF
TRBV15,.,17,CATSRDRLAGVGETQYF
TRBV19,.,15,CASSIGGSNTGELFF
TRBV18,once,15,CASSPVGVLRETQYF
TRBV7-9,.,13,CASSLEVSSPQHF
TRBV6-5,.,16,CASSYKTGGLNTEAFF
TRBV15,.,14,CATRISATNEKLFF
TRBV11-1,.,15,CASSGGTAFTGELFF
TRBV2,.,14,CASAGQERNQPQHF
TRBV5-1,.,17,CASSFRQGPAAGEKLFF
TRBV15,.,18,CATNKGAGSPFRTDTQYF
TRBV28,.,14,CASRSTGRNQPQHF
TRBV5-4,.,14,CASSSLAENNEQFF
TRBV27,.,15,CASSLRGSSYNEQFF
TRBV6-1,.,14,CASRYRGHTGELFF
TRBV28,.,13,CASSLRQVTEAFF
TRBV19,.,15,CASSDRGSSSDTQYF
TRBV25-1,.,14,CASSVMGQDDGYTF
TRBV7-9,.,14,CASSLALGLNGYTF
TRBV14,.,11,CASSQKETQYF
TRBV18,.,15,CASSPQGKSLYGYTF
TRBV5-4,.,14,CASSLTSPAGEQFF
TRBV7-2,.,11,CASSLAGQQYF